This T cell receptor beta chain stems from a study of T-cell reconstitution after alpha-beta-depleted transplantation in children. General study results and limits: Hyperexpanded clones declined; after one year, newly produced T cells mostly supplied diversity.

The germline V and J ends were trimmed by 2 bases and 6 bases, with 11 bases remaining between them. The CDR3 is 13 residues long. CDR1 is DFQATT, CDR2 SNEGSKA, per germline (reference sequence). TCRbeta library construction was performed incorporating unique molecular identifiers. TCRdb reprocessed the PCR reads with MiXCR, giving one entry per CDR3 protein. In the table there are 700,000 or so distinct CDR3 sequences, 13% of which are singletons. This clonotype was counted many times. Its antigen is not known. The clonotype originates from a girl aged 2 to 9 with congenital amegakaryocytic thrombocytopenia, due to receive a stem cell transplant. The source material was PBMCs, sampled before TCRalphabeta/CD19-depleted stem cell transplant. V gene TRBV20-1 combines with J gene TRBJ2-1; D possibly corresponds to TRBD2 (6 bases). The CDR3: CSARLVAANEQFF. Written as DNA, the CDR3 is TGCAGTGCTAGACTGGTAGCGGCCAATGAGCAGTTCTTC.